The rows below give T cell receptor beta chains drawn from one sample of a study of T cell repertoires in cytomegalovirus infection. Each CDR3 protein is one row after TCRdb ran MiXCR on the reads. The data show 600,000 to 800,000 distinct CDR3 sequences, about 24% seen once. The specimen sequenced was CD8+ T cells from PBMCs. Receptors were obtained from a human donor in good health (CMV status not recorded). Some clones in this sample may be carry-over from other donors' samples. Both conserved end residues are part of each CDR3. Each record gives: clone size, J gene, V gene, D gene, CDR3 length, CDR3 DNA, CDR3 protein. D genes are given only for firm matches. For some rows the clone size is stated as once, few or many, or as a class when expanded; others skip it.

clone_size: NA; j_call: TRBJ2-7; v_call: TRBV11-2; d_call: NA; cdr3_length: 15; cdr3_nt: TGTGCCAGCAGCTTAGCACCTTTAAGAGGAAACGAGCAGTACTTC; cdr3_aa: CASSLAPLRGNEQYF
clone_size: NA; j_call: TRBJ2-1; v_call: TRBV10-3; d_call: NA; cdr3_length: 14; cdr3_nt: TGTGCCATCATGGCGGAACTCTCCTACAATGAGCAGTTCTTC; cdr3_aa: CAIMAELSYNEQFF
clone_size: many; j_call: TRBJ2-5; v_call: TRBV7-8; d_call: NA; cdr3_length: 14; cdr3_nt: TGTGCCAGCAGCCCCGATAGGGCAGGAGAGACCCAGTACTTC; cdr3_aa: CASSPDRAGETQYF
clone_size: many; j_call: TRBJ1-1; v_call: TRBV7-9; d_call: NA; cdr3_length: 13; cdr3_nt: TGTGCCAGCAGGTCGTCCCATGGAACTGAAGCTTTCTTT; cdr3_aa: CASRSSHGTEAFF
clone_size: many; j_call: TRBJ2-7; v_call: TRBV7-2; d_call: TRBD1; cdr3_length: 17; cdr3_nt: TGTGCCAGCAGCGCTAGCCCCCGGGACAGGACGTTCTACGAGCAGTACTTC; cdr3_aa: CASSASPRDRTFYEQYF
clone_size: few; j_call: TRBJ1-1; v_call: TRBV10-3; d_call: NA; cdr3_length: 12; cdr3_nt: TGTGCCATCAGGTCTGGCCTCGCTGAAGCTTTCTTT; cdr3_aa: CAIRSGLAEAFF
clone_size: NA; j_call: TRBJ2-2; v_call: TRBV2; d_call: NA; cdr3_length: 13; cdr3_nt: TGTGCCAGCAGTGAAAAGGTCACCGGGGAGCTGTTTTTT; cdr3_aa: CASSEKVTGELFF
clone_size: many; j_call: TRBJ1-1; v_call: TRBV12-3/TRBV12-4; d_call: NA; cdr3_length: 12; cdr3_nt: TGTGCCAGCCGTCCCGGTGGAGCTGAAGCTTTCTTT; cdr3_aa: CASRPGGAEAFF
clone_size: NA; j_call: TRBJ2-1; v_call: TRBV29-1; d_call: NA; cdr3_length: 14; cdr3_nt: TGCAGCGTTGAGGACGGGAGCTCCTACAATGAGCAGTTCTTC; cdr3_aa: CSVEDGSSYNEQFF
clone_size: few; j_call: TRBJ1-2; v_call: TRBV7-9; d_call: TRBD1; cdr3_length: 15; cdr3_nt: TGTGCCAGCAGTTCCGGGACAGGGGGCAGCTATGGCTACACCTTC; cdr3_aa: CASSSGTGGSYGYTF
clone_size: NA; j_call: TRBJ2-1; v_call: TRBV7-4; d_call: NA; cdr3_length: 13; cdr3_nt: TGTGCCAGCAGCTCCGGGACGGAAGGCGAGCAGTTCTTC; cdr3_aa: CASSSGTEGEQFF
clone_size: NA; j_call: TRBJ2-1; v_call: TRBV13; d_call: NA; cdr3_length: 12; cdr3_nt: TGTGCCAGCAGCCAAGGACGGCGGGAGCAGTTCTTC; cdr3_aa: CASSQGRREQFF
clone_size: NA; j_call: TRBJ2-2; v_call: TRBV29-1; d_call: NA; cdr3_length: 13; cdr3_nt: TGCAGCGTTGACTTGCCTAACACCGGGGAGCTGTTTTTT; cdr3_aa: CSVDLPNTGELFF
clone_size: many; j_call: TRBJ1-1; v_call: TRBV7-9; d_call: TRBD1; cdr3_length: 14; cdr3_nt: TGTGCCAGCAGCCAGCGACAGGGGAACACTGAAGCTTTCTTT; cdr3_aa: CASSQRQGNTEAFF
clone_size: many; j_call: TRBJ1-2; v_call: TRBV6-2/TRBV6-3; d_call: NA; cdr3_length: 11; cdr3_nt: TGTGCCAGCAGTCAGGCGGATGGCTACACCTTC; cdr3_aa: CASSQADGYTF
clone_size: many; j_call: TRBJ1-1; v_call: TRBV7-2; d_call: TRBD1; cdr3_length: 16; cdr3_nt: TGTGCCAGCAGCTTACGGACAGGGGGATGGAACACTGAAGCTTTCTTT; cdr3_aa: CASSLRTGGWNTEAFF
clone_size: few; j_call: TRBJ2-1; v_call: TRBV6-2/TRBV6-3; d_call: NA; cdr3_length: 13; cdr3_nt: TGTGCCAGCAGTTACGGGTGGGATCGGGAGCAGTTCTTC; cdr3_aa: CASSYGWDREQFF
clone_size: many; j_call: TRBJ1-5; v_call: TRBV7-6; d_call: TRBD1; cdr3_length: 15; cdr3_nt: TGTGCCAGCAGCTCCGGGACAGGGGTCAATCAGCCCCAGCATTTT; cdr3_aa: CASSSGTGVNQPQHF
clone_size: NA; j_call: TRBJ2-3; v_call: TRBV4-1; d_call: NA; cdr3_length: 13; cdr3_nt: TGCGCCAGCAGCCAGGTCGGCACAGATACGCAGTATTTT; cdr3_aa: CASSQVGTDTQYF
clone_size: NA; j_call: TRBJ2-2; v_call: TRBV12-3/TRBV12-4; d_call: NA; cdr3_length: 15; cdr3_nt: TGTGCCAGCAGTCCGGACAGACCTGGCACCGGGGAGCTGTTTTTT; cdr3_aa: CASSPDRPGTGELFF
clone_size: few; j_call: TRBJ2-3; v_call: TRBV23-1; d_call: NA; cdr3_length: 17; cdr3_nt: TGCGCCAGCAGTCAATCGACGACAGCAGATAGCACAGATACGCAGTATTTT; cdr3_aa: CASSQSTTADSTDTQYF
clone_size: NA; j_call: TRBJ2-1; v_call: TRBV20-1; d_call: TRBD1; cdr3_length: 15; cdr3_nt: TGCAGTGCTAGAGGCACGGACAGGCCATACAATGAGCAGTTCTTC; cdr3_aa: CSARGTDRPYNEQFF
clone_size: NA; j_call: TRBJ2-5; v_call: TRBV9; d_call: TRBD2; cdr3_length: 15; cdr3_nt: TGTGCCAGCAGCGTATCTAGAAGCGGGAGAGAGACCCAGTACTTC; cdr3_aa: CASSVSRSGRETQYF
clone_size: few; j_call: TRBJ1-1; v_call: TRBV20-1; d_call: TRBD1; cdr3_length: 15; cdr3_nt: TGCAGTGTCTATCCGGGACAGGGGGCTCTCACTGAAGCTTTCTTT; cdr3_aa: CSVYPGQGALTEAFF
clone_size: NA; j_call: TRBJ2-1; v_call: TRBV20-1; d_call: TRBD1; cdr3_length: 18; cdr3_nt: TGCAGTGCCTCAGGGGCAGGGGGCAACGGACCGCCAGGCAATGAGCAGTTCTTC; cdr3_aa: CSASGAGGNGPPGNEQFF
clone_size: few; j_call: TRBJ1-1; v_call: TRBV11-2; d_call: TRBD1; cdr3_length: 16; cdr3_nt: TGTGCCAGCAGCCGCTGGGGACAGGGGGCTGACACTGAAGCTTTCTTT; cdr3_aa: CASSRWGQGADTEAFF
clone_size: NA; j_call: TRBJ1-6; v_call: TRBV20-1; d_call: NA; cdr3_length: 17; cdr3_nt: TGCAGTGCTCCACTTTTGCTCTATCGCTCCTATAATTCACCCCTCCACTTT; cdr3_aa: CSAPLLLYRSYNSPLHF
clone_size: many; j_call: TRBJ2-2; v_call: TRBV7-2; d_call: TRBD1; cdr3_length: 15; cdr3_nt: TGTGCCAGCAGCTTATGGACAGGGGTCACCGGGGAGCTGTTTTTT; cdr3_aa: CASSLWTGVTGELFF
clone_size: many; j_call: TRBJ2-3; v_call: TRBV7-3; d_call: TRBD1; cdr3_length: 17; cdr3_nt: TGTGCCAGCAGCTTAAGACTTGGGGACAGGGTCACAGATACGCAGTATTTT; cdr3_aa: CASSLRLGDRVTDTQYF
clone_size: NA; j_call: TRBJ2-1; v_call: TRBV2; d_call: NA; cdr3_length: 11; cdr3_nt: TGTGCCAGCCAGACAGCAGTAGAGCAGTTCTTC; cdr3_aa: CASQTAVEQFF
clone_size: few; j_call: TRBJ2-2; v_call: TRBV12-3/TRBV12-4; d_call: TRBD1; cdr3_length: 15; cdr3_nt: TGTGCCAGCAGGTGGACAGGGTTACCCACCGGGGAGCTGTTTTTT; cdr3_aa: CASRWTGLPTGELFF
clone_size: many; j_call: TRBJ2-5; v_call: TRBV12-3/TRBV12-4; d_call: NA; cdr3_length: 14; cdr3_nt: TGTGCCAGCAGCCGGGGACACAGCCAAGAGACCCAGTACTTC; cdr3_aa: CASSRGHSQETQYF
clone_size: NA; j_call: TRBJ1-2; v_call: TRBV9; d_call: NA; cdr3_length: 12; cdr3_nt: TGTGCCAGCAGCACTCCAGGGTATGGCTACACCTTC; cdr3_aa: CASSTPGYGYTF
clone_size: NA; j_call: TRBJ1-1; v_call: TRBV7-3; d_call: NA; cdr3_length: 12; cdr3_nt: TGTACCAGCAGCTTAGAAGGCACTGAAGCTTTCTTT; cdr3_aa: CTSSLEGTEAFF
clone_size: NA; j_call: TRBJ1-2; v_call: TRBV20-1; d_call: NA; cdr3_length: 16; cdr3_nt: TGCAGTGCTAGAGAGGGGCTAGGCAGGTCGTACTATGGCTACACCTTC; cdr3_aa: CSAREGLGRSYYGYTF
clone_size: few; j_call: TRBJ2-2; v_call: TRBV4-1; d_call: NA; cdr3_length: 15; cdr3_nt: TGCGCCAGCTCCCCCGGGGCCGCCTACACCGGGGAGCTGTTTTTT; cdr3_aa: CASSPGAAYTGELFF
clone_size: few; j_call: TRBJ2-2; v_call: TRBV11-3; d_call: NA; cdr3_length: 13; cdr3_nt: TGTGCCAGCAGCAACTACCCCACCGGGGAGCTGTTTTTT; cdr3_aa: CASSNYPTGELFF
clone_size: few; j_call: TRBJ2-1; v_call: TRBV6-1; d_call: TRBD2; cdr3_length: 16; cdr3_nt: TGTGCCAGCAGTTACGGGGGGGACCCGGGGGGCGATGAGCAGTTCTTC; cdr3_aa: CASSYGGDPGGDEQFF
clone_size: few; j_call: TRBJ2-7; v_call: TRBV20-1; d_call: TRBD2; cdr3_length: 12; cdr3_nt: TGCAGTGCTAGCGGGGGGGCCTACGAGCAGTACTTC; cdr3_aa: CSASGGAYEQYF
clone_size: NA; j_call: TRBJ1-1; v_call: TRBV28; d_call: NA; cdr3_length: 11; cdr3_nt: TGTGCCAGCAGCCCGACGGAACAAGCTTTCTTT; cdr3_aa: CASSPTEQAFF
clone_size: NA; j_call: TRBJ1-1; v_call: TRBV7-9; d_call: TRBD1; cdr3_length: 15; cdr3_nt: TGTGCCAGCAGCTCGGCTCGACAGGGGCGATTCGAAGCTTTCTTT; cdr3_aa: CASSSARQGRFEAFF